Shown below are 8 T cell receptor beta chains from a single sample sequenced in a study of blood T cell repertoires in COVID-19. Profiling relied on immunoSEQ multiplex PCR, and the TCRdb table lists in-frame clones only, not all of them. The sample has about 190,000 clones, roughly 80% seen once; the top ten hold around 15%. Sequenced: PBMCs or T cells enriched from blood (not recorded which). These receptors originate from a woman aged 45-60 years who had recovered from COVID-19.

The gene calls are TRBV27 and TRBJ2-1, with TRBD1 matching 9 bases. The CDR3 is 15 amino acids. Germline lookup yields CDR1 MNHEY and CDR2 SMNVEV (reference sequence). Trimming removed 5 bases from V and 6 bases from J; junction bases left unmatched: 8. The DNA for the CDR3 is TGTGCCAGCAGTCGCTGGACAGGGGATGTCAATGAGCAGTTCTTC. It codes for CASSRWTGDVNEQFF.

This clone was seen a few times. This chain connects TRBV4-2 to TRBJ1-3; 7 bases line up with TRBD1. The CDR3 has 16 amino acids. Germline assignment: CDR1 LGHNA and CDR2 YNFKEQ. The trim removed 3 bases at V and 2 bases at J, leaving 7 bases unmatched. The CDR3 spells CASSQTGTPTGNTIYF. The CDR3 bases are TGTGCCAGCAGCCAGACAGGGACCCCAACTGGAAACACCATATATTTT.

This sequence joins TRBV9 and TRBJ2-1; 9 bases fit TRBD2. The CDR3 length is 15 residues. Looked up from germline, CDR1 is SGDLS and CDR2 is YYNGEE. V was pared by 5 bases and J by 2 bases, with 5 bases of the junction left unmatched. CDR3 in amino acids: CASSSSGSPYNEQFF. As DNA, the CDR3 is TGTGCCAGCAGTAGTAGCGGGAGTCCCTACAATGAGCAGTTCTTC.

In this sample, this clone turned up a few times. The chain is built from TRBV14 and TRBJ2-7; TRBD1 matches 10 bases. This CDR3 has 14 residues. CDR1 is SGHDN, CDR2 FVKESK, per germline. V trimming: 5 bases; J trimming: 6 bases; junction bases outside the gene matches: 7. CDR3 residues: CASSWTGGLAEQYF. CDR3 DNA: TGTGCCAGCAGCTGGACAGGGGGGTTGGCCGAGCAGTACTTC. The full variable domain, rest sourced from reference TRBV14 and TRBJ2-7, is EAGVTQFPSHSVIEKGQTVTLRCDPISGHDNLYWYRRVMGKEIKFLLHFVKESKQDESGMPNNRFLAERTGGTYSTLKVQPAELEDSGVYFCASSWTGGLAEQYFGPGTRLTVT.

This clone was seen a handful of times. The chain joins TRBV11-3 to TRBJ2-6; D call uncertain. Trimming took 1 base from V and 0 from J, leaving 4 bases between them. Germline lookup yields CDR1 SGHNT and CDR2 YENEEA. The CDR3 covers 15 residues. The CDR3 protein is CASSLGASGANVLTF. The CDR3 nucleotides read TGTGCCAGCAGCTTAGGAGCCTCTGGGGCCAACGTCCTGACTTTC.

This clone came up once. V usage is TRBV28 and J usage is TRBJ2-1, with 7 positions matching TRBD1. V gave up 5 bases and J gave up 5 bases; unmatched junction bases: 15. From germline, CDR1 is MDHEN and CDR2 SYDVKM. The CDR3 has 17 residues. The CDR3 loop is CASSPLEGARLHNEQFF. CDR3 DNA: TGTGCCAGCAGTCCCCTCGAGGGGGCGAGGCTCCACAATGAGCAGTTCTTC.

The chain carries TRBV28 and TRBJ2-5; D might be TRBD1 (6 bases). Germline V lookup: CDR1 MDHEN, CDR2 SYDVKM. This CDR3 spans 13 amino acids. With 5 bases removed from V and 5 bases from J, the gap between germline ends came to 12 bases. CDR3 residues: CASSITGMETQYF. In DNA, the CDR3 is TGTGCCAGCAGTATAACAGGGATGGAGACCCAGTACTTC.

The chain links TRBV11-2 to TRBJ1-2, with 7 bases aligning to TRBD1. Germline CDR1 SGHAT, CDR2 FQNNGV. With V trimmed by 3 bases and J by 0 bases, 4 bases remained unmatched. The CDR3 sequence is 15 residues long. The CDR3, as DNA: TGTGCCAGCAGCTTGGGGACAGCCCCTAACTATGGCTACACCTTC. Residues: CASSLGTAPNYGYTF.